Shown below are 15 T cell receptor beta chains from a single sample sequenced in a study of multiple sclerosis patients with progressive multifocal leukoencephalopathy. Clones were read by immunoSEQ multiplex PCR, and TCRdb kept only the in-frame ones, dropping some. Of around 27,000 clones in the sample, about 90% were seen once. As to time point: 12 to 13 months of natalizumab therapy. The source material was PBMCs, sampled from a patient treated with natalizumab. The receptors shown here come from a human donor with multiple sclerosis.

This chain joins TRBV19 and TRBJ1-5; a possible D gene is TRBD1 (5 bases). Germline V gene lookup returns CDR1 LNHDA and CDR2 SQIVND (reference sequence). This CDR3 contains 14 residues. The V end lost 5 bases, the J end lost 6 bases, and 14 bases lay between the germline ends. CDR3 region: CASSAQGFGQPQHF. For the CDR3, the DNA is TGTGCCAGTAGTGCCCAGGGATTTGGTCAGCCCCAGCATTTT.

This chain connects TRBV6-1 to TRBJ2-1, with 11 nucleotides matching TRBD2. The CDR3 contains 15 residues. V lost 0 bases to trimming and J lost 9 bases; unmatched junction nucleotides: 4. Germline V lookup: CDR1 MNHNS, CDR2 SASEGT. The CDR3 nucleotides are TGTGCCAGCAGTGAAGCTAGCGGGGGGGTGGGTGAGCAGTTCTTC. This encodes CASSEASGGVGEQFF.

The V and J genes are TRBV6-6 and TRBJ2-1; 11 bases agree with TRBD1. The trim removed 5 bases at V and 7 bases at J, leaving 7 bases unmatched. This CDR3 comprises 15 residues. Germline V gene data show CDR1 as MNHNY and CDR2 as SVGAGI (reference sequence). As DNA, the CDR3 is TGTGCCAGCAGTCTCGGGACAGGGGGGTCGAATGAGCAGTTCTTC. Its protein is CASSLGTGGSNEQFF.

The rearrangement links TRBV11-2 to TRBJ1-2; D is uncertain. Per the germline V gene, CDR1 is SGHAT and CDR2 is FQNNGV. The CDR3 loop spans 16 amino acids. V was shortened by 5 bases and J by 1 base, with 17 bases between the two germline ends. CDR3 loop: CASSLRARRGNYGYTF. The CDR3 DNA is TGTGCCAGCAGCCTTAGGGCACGAAGAGGTAACTATGGCTACACCTTC.

This chain joins TRBV27 and TRBJ2-6; 7 bases are a match to TRBD1. The ends lost 5 bases at V and 0 bases at J; junction bases unmatched: 10. The CDR3 has 18 amino acids. CDR1 and CDR2 (germline): MNHEY, SMNVEV (reference sequence). The CDR3 coding sequence is TGTGCCAGCAGTCTGGGGACAGTTGATCACTCTGGGGCCAACGTCCTGACTTTC. It encodes CASSLGTVDHSGANVLTF.

This chain uses TRBV5-1 with TRBJ1-1, with 7 bases identical to TRBD1. The V gene end was trimmed by 4 bases and the J gene end by 4 bases; junction bases not matched to a gene: 10. Germline loops: CDR1 SGHRS, CDR2 YFSETQ. This CDR3 spans 15 amino acids. CDR3 residues: CASSRDSGAGTEAFF. The CDR3 nucleotides read TGCGCCAGCAGCCGGGACAGCGGGGCGGGCACTGAAGCTTTCTTT.

The CDR3 sequence: CASSVGGTDTQYF. As DNA, the CDR3 is TGTGCCAGCAGTGTAGGGGGCACAGATACGCAGTATTTT. This chain uses TRBV6-1 with TRBJ2-3; D is possibly TRBD1 (5 bases). Trimming removed 4 bases from V and 1 base from J, with 6 bases in between. CDR3 length equals 13 residues. Germline V gene lookup returns CDR1 MNHNS and CDR2 SASEGT.

This clone was seen only a few times. The chain links TRBV9 to TRBJ1-1, with TRBD1 as a possible D gene (5 bases). The CDR3 consists of 14 residues. The V end was cut by 0 bases, the J end by 5 bases, with 11 bases between. Germline CDR1 and CDR2: SGDLS and YYNGEE. This CDR3 reads CASSVDGGGTEAFF. The CDR3 DNA is TGTGCCAGCAGCGTAGATGGGGGTGGTACTGAAGCTTTCTTT. Variable domain in full (rest from reference TRBV9 and TRBJ1-1): DSGVTQTPKHLITATGQRVTLRCSPRSGDLSVYWYQQSLDQGLQFLIQYYNGEERAKGNILERFSAQQFPDLHSELNLSSLELGDSALYFCASSVDGGGTEAFFGQGTRLTVV.

The V call is TRBV23-1, the J call TRBJ2-5; 7 positions match TRBD1. The end of the DNA fits TRBJ2-7 better, so the J call may be wrong. TRBV23-1 carries the ORF label, with uncertain function. The CDR3 has 16 amino acids. CDR3 DNA sequence: TGCGCCAGCAGTCACCCTAAGACAGGGAGTCGCTACGAGCAGTACTTC. Its translation: CASSHPKTGSRYEQYF.

The gene calls are TRBV30 and TRBJ1-2, with a weak D call TRBD1 (5 bases). V lost 5 bases, J lost 4 bases, and 14 bases lay in between. This CDR3 spans 13 amino acids. Looked up from germline, CDR1 is GTSNPN and CDR2 is SVGIG (reference sequence). CDR3 sequence reads: CAWATDIFYGYTF. The CDR3 DNA is TGTGCCTGGGCTACGGACATCTTCTATGGCTACACCTTC.

This clone was recorded only once. CDR3 DNA: TGTGCCAGCAGGCGGGGAGGGACTAATGAAAAACTGTTTTTT. Protein product: CASRRGGTNEKLFF. This chain connects TRBV28 to TRBJ1-4; unclear D gene. The V gene lost 6 bases and the J gene lost 2 bases, with 10 bases spanning the gap. The CDR3 extends over 14 amino acids. Germline V CDR1 and CDR2: MDHEN, SYDVKM.

V and J are TRBV18 and TRBJ1-2, with D unresolved. Germline lookup yields CDR1 KGHSH and CDR2 LQKENI. The length of the CDR3 is 13 residues. V was clipped by 2 bases and J by 5 bases, with 9 bases between them. CDR3 coding DNA: TGTGCCAGCTCACCAGAGGCTTTATATGGCTACACCTTC. Amino acids: CASSPEALYGYTF. Full variable domain (remainder filled in from reference TRBV18 and TRBJ1-2): NAGVMQNPRHLVRRRGQEARLRCSPMKGHSHVYWYRQLPEEGLKFMVYLQKENIIDESGMPKERFSAEFPKEGPSILRIQQVVRGDSAAYFCASSPEALYGYTFGSGTRLTVV.

This clone was recorded only once. The rearrangement uses TRBV29-1 and TRBJ1-2; TRBD1 might be the D (6 bases). Germline V CDR1 and CDR2: SQVTM, ANQGSEA. The V and J ends lost 3 bases and 4 bases respectively, with 9 bases between them. The length of the CDR3 is 12 residues. Here the CDR3 reads CSVEGARYGYTF. For the CDR3, the DNA is TGCAGCGTTGAGGGGGCCCGCTATGGCTACACCTTC.

V usage is TRBV11-2 and J usage is TRBJ1-2; 7 nucleotides match TRBD1. Trimming removed 3 bases from V and 4 bases from J; junction bases left unmatched: 14. Germline CDR1 is SGHAT and CDR2 is FQNNGV. The CDR3 contains 17 residues. Here the CDR3 reads CASSFRAGGAESYGYTF. DNA of the CDR3: TGTGCCAGCAGCTTCAGGGCAGGGGGAGCCGAATCCTATGGCTACACCTTC.

The sample holds one count of this clone. The V call is TRBV30, the J call TRBJ2-1; 9 bases map to TRBD1. CDR3 length: 15 amino acids. Trimming at V came to 6 bases and at J to 2 bases, leaving 8 bases not matched to a gene. CDR1 and CDR2 (germline): GTSNPN, SVGIG (reference sequence). The chain's CDR3 is CACAQWDRAYNEQFF. As DNA, the CDR3 is TGTGCCTGCGCCCAGTGGGACAGGGCCTACAATGAGCAGTTCTTC.